The rows below give T cell receptor beta chains drawn from one sample of a study of T cell responses to AZD1222 COVID-19 vaccine. Sequencing used immunoSEQ multiplex PCR; TCRdb keeps in-frame clones, though not all of them. In the table there are about 120,000 clones, about 92% of which are singletons. The source material was peripheral blood, sampled 28 days after the second AZD1222 dose. The source of these receptors is an adult who received the AZD1222 COVID-19 vaccine. Both conserved end residues are part of each CDR3. The D gene is left open where the match is weak. The size entry is marked missing in some rows and otherwise reads once, few, many or a size class.

NA,TRBJ2-1,NA,TRBV19,CASSPWTTGHEQFF,TGTGCCAGTAGTCCCTGGACCACAGGGCATGAGCAGTTCTTC
few,TRBJ1-1,NA,TRBV28,CASTVARLVTEAFF,TGTGCCAGCACCGTGGCCAGGTTGGTCACTGAAGCTTTCTTT
NA,TRBJ1-1,TRBD1,TRBV7-9,CASRQGGWGTEAFF,TGTGCCAGCAGGCAAGGGGGCTGGGGCACTGAAGCTTTCTTT
NA,TRBJ1-2,NA,TRBV28,CASSFPGGYTF,TGTGCCAGCAGTTTTCCCGGGGGCTACACCTTC
NA,TRBJ1-5,NA,TRBV7-2,CATGQSFNQPQHF,TGTGCCACCGGACAGAGCTTTAATCAGCCCCAGCATTTT
NA,TRBJ2-7,NA,TRBV6-5,CASSYSPSRYEQYF,TGTGCCAGCAGTTACTCCCCTTCACGTTACGAGCAGTACTTC
NA,TRBJ2-3,TRBD1,TRBV24-1,CATSDLDRGGDTQYF,TGTGCCACCAGTGATTTGGACAGGGGGGGCGATACGCAGTATTTT
NA,TRBJ1-5,TRBD1,TRBV28,CASSLEGGGPNQPQHF,TGTGCCAGCAGTTTAGAAGGGGGCGGTCCTAATCAGCCCCAGCATTTT
NA,TRBJ2-5,TRBD2,TRBV18,CASSNGVAGVQETQYF,TGTGCCAGCTCAAACGGGGTAGCGGGAGTCCAAGAGACCCAGTACTTC
NA,TRBJ2-3,TRBD1,TRBV20-1,CSASKRGQADTQYF,TGCAGTGCTAGTAAGAGGGGACAGGCGGATACGCAGTATTTT
NA,TRBJ1-1,NA,TRBV3-1/TRBV3-2,CASAAGPINTEAFF,TGTGCCAGCGCCGCGGGTCCCATTAACACTGAAGCTTTCTTT
NA,TRBJ2-2,NA,TRBV11-1,CASSLARWGAGELFF,TGTGCCAGCAGCTTAGCGCGGTGGGGTGCCGGGGAGCTGTTTTTT
NA,TRBJ2-3,NA,TRBV28,CASRSGRIEYTQYF,TGTGCCAGCAGATCCGGACGGATAGAATATACGCAGTATTTT
NA,TRBJ2-5,NA,TRBV3-1/TRBV3-2,CASSQGGNFQETQYF,TGTGCCAGCAGCCAAGGGGGGAACTTCCAAGAGACCCAGTACTTC
NA,TRBJ1-5,NA,TRBV6-5,CASRPRRGNNQPQHF,TGTGCCAGCAGACCCCGTCGTGGGAACAATCAGCCCCAGCATTTT
NA,TRBJ1-5,TRBD1,TRBV18,CASSPWETGTGQPQHF,TGTGCCAGCTCACCTTGGGAGACAGGGACCGGTCAGCCCCAGCATTTT
NA,TRBJ2-1,TRBD2,TRBV5-4,CASSVQGTSGTYNEQFF,TGTGCCAGCAGCGTACAAGGGACTAGCGGGACCTACAATGAGCAGTTCTTC
NA,TRBJ1-4,NA,TRBV6-6,CASSSPRGGEKLFF,TGTGCCAGCAGTTCGCCCCGCGGTGGGGAAAAACTGTTTTTT
NA,TRBJ2-5,NA,TRBV5-1,CASSFKGEKTQYF,TGCGCCAGCAGCTTCAAGGGGGAAAAGACCCAGTACTTC
NA,TRBJ2-7,TRBD1,TRBV19,CASSISSGQILSYEQYF,TGTGCCAGTAGTATCTCCTCGGGACAGATCCTCTCCTACGAGCAGTACTTC
NA,TRBJ1-2,NA,TRBV6-5,CASSLGPGYGYTF,TGTGCCAGCAGTCTAGGACCCGGCTATGGCTACACCTTC
NA,TRBJ2-7,NA,TRBV6-1,CASSEGSYEQYF,TGTGCCAGCAGTGAAGGTAGCTACGAGCAGTACTTC
NA,TRBJ2-7,NA,TRBV24-1,CATSDWGGTGPYEQYF,TGTGCCACCAGTGATTGGGGGGGGACAGGACCCTACGAGCAGTACTTC
NA,TRBJ2-7,NA,TRBV6-6,CASRINSEQYF,TGTGCCAGCAGGATCAACTCCGAGCAGTACTTC
NA,TRBJ2-5,NA,TRBV4-1,CASSTPEDPWETQYF,TGCGCCAGCAGCACCCCCGAGGACCCATGGGAGACCCAGTACTTC
NA,TRBJ2-5,TRBD2,TRBV18,CASSPIAGAETQYF,TGTGCCAGCTCACCTATAGCGGGGGCAGAGACCCAGTACTTC
NA,TRBJ1-3,TRBD1,TRBV19,CASSGTEGNTIYF,TGTGCCAGTAGCGGGACAGAAGGGAACACCATATATTTT
once,TRBJ1-3,NA,TRBV19,CASMLGHGGNTIYF,TGTGCCAGTATGCTCGGACACGGAGGAAACACCATATATTTT
NA,TRBJ2-5,NA,TRBV11-1,CASTYNGAGGETQYF,TGTGCCAGCACTTACAACGGGGCCGGAGGAGAGACCCAGTACTTC
NA,TRBJ2-3,TRBD2,TRBV19,CASGLAGGYSTDTQYF,TGTGCCAGCGGACTAGCGGGAGGTTATAGCACAGATACGCAGTATTTT
NA,TRBJ1-1,NA,TRBV2,CASVRQQGIAEAFF,TGTGCCAGCGTTAGACAACAGGGAATCGCTGAAGCTTTCTTT
NA,TRBJ1-2,NA,TRBV3-1/TRBV3-2,CASSQQALSNYGYTF,TGTGCCAGCAGCCAACAGGCCCTATCTAACTATGGCTACACCTTC
NA,TRBJ1-4,NA,TRBV9,CASSDTGSRKLFF,TGTGCCAGCAGCGACACAGGGTCACGAAAACTGTTTTTT
NA,TRBJ1-6,NA,TRBV19,CASSIWGAHLNNSPLHF,TGTGCCAGTAGTATATGGGGGGCGCATCTGAATAATTCACCCCTCCACTTT
NA,TRBJ2-2,TRBD1,TRBV2,CASSGDRNTGELFF,TGTGCCAGCAGTGGGGACAGAAACACCGGGGAGCTGTTTTTT
NA,TRBJ2-2,NA,TRBV7-9,CASSPTGGGRTGELFF,TGTGCCAGCAGCCCCACCGGAGGGGGAAGAACCGGGGAGCTGTTTTTT
NA,TRBJ2-7,TRBD1,TRBV7-9,CASRVQGAEQYF,TGTGCCAGCAGGGTACAGGGGGCCGAGCAGTACTTC
NA,TRBJ1-2,NA,TRBV3-1/TRBV3-2,CASSPTRTNYGYTF,TGTGCCAGCAGCCCCACCCGAACTAACTATGGCTACACCTTC
NA,TRBJ2-5,NA,TRBV2,CASRMGVGETQYF,TGTGCCAGCAGGATGGGGGTTGGAGAGACCCAGTACTTC
NA,TRBJ1-2,NA,TRBV7-2,CASRKGGENYGYTF,TGTGCCAGCAGAAAGGGGGGAGAAAACTATGGCTACACCTTC
once,TRBJ2-1,NA,TRBV11-2,CASSSDLAVSYNEQFF,TGTGCCAGCAGCTCGGATTTAGCGGTATCCTACAATGAGCAGTTCTTC
NA,TRBJ1-1,TRBD1,TRBV3-1/TRBV3-2,CASSKGGTGVVGDTEAFF,TGTGCCAGCAGCAAAGGGGGGACAGGGGTGGTAGGGGACACTGAAGCTTTCTTT
NA,TRBJ2-3,NA,TRBV7-9,CASSLSSFTDTQYF,TGTGCCAGCAGCTTAAGTAGCTTCACAGATACGCAGTATTTT
once,TRBJ2-1,TRBD1,TRBV5-1,CASSPIPGQGIGSYNEQFF,TGCGCCAGCAGCCCTATCCCGGGACAGGGAATAGGGTCCTACAATGAGCAGTTCTTC
NA,TRBJ2-3,NA,TRBV12-3/TRBV12-4,CASSPRGSDTQYF,TGTGCCAGCAGCCCGCGGGGTTCAGATACGCAGTATTTT
NA,TRBJ1-2,TRBD1,TRBV29-1,CSVGTGNNYGYTF,TGCAGCGTTGGGACAGGGAATAACTATGGCTACACCTTC
NA,TRBJ2-1,NA,TRBV11-3,CASSLGRGGDNEQFF,TGTGCCAGCAGCTTAGGGCGGGGCGGGGACAATGAGCAGTTCTTC
NA,TRBJ2-7,NA,TRBV7-9,CASSFSKSGYEQYF,TGTGCCAGCAGCTTCTCAAAATCCGGGTACGAGCAGTACTTC
NA,TRBJ1-1,TRBD1,TRBV19,CASRTRWQGAMNTEAFF,TGTGCCAGTAGAACACGATGGCAGGGGGCTATGAACACTGAAGCTTTCTTT
once,TRBJ1-3,NA,TRBV5-4,CASSVDTSGNTIYF,TGTGCCAGCAGCGTGGACACCTCTGGAAACACCATATATTTT
NA,TRBJ1-1,NA,TRBV6-4,CASSLYPTLELDTEAFF,TGTGCCAGCAGTTTGTATCCGACACTAGAGCTGGACACTGAAGCTTTCTTT
NA,TRBJ1-1,NA,TRBV15,CATSMGGFNTEAFF,TGTGCCACCAGCATGGGGGGGTTCAACACTGAAGCTTTCTTT